The 31 T cell receptor beta chains in this list originate from one sample, sequenced in a study of blood T cell repertoires in COVID-19. Assay: immunoSEQ multiplex PCR; the TCRdb copy retains only in-frame clones and omits some. The data contain 300,000 or so clones, less than 90% of them singletons. The sequenced material came from PBMCs or T cells enriched from blood (not recorded which). The receptors here all came from a woman in her thirties who had recovered from COVID-19.

The chain employs TRBV9 and TRBJ1-3, with TRBD1 matching over 7 bases. Germline CDR1 SGDLS, CDR2 YYNGEE. CDR3 length: 16 residues. V lost 3 bases and J lost 0; bases outside the gene matches: 6. CDR3 amino acids: CASSEGTVSSGNTIYF. The CDR3 nucleotides are TGTGCCAGCAGCGAGGGGACAGTGTCCTCTGGAAACACCATATATTTT. The full variable domain, with the rest looked up from reference TRBV9 and TRBJ1-3, is DSGVTQTPKHLITATGQRVTLRCSPRSGDLSVYWYQQSLDQGLQFLIQYYNGEERAKGNILERFSAQQFPDLHSELNLSSLELGDSALYFCASSEGTVSSGNTIYFGEGSWLTVV.

CDR3 sequence reads: CASSPPTGGGADTQYF. The CDR3 bases are TGCGCCAGCAGCCCCCCAACGGGGGGGGGTGCGGATACGCAGTATTTT. The chain couples TRBV5-1 to TRBJ2-3; TRBD2 matches 8 bases. Germline V gene sequence: CDR1 SGHRS, CDR2 YFSETQ. The CDR3 has 16 residues. Trimming took 4 bases from V and 6 from J; bases not matched to a gene: 13.

This clone was seen more than once but under ten times. The chain carries TRBV2 and TRBJ2-7; maybe TRBD1 (6 bases). The V gene's germline CDR1 is SNHLY and CDR2 FYNNEI. V lost 2 bases, J lost 2 bases, and 10 bases lay in between. The length of the CDR3 is 14 residues. CDR3 sequence: CASSENRDTYEQYF. CDR3 in DNA: TGTGCCAGCAGTGAAAATCGGGACACCTACGAGCAGTACTTC.

The chain carries TRBV6-2 or TRBV6-3 and TRBJ1-2; D unresolved. The germline V gene encodes CDR1 MNHEY and CDR2 SVGEGT. The V end lost 6 bases, the J end lost 6 bases, and 20 bases lay between the germline ends. The CDR3 has 15 amino acids. CDR3 coding DNA: TGTGCCAGCAGCCGAAATTTGGGGAGGATCCATGGCTACACCTTC. Residues: CASSRNLGRIHGYTF.

This chain links TRBV28 with TRBJ1-2; D gene ambiguous. The CDR3 loop spans 12 amino acids. Trimming removed 6 bases at V and 1 base at J, with 6 bases between. The germline gives CDR1 MDHEN, CDR2 SYDVKM. The CDR3 spells CASSNINYGYTF. CDR3 nucleotides: TGTGCCAGCAGCAACATTAACTATGGCTACACCTTC.

This clone was seen at least ten times. This chain uses TRBV19 with TRBJ2-2; 7 positions agree with TRBD1. Germline V gene lookup returns CDR1 LNHDA and CDR2 SQIVND (reference sequence). Trimming cost V 7 bases and J 3 bases; bases outside gene matches: 2. CDR3 length: 13 residues. CDR3 nucleotide sequence: TGTGCCAGTACGGGACAGTACACCGGGGAGCTGTTTTTT. Its protein product is CASTGQYTGELFF.

V gene TRBV23-1 combines with J gene TRBJ1-2; 7 bases align to TRBD1. TRBV23-1 is an open reading frame whose function is uncertain. V lost 0 bases, J lost 8 bases, and 9 bases stayed unmatched. There are 15 residues in the CDR3. The CDR3, as DNA: TGCGCCAGCAGTCAATCGGGTAGGGGGCTGTCGGGCTACACCTTC. This encodes CASSQSGRGLSGYTF.

This clone was counted once. The chain joins TRBV20-1 to TRBJ2-5, with D maybe TRBD2 (5 bases). This CDR3 is 11 amino acids long. Germline CDR1 DFQATT, CDR2 SNEGSKA (reference sequence). The CDR3 loop is CSALGEETQYF. The CDR3 nucleotides are TGCAGCGCCCTTGGGGAGGAGACCCAGTACTTC.

This rearrangement joins TRBV5-1 to TRBJ1-1; D is possibly TRBD1 (5 bases). The germline V and J ends were trimmed by 0 bases and 1 base, with 7 bases remaining between them. The CDR3 loop spans 14 amino acids. Germline V gene lookup returns CDR1 SGHRS and CDR2 YFSETQ. This CDR3 reads CASSLDRKNTEAFF. CDR3 coding DNA: TGCGCCAGCAGCTTGGACAGGAAGAACACTGAAGCTTTCTTT.

V is TRBV28 and J is TRBJ1-1, with 12 bases lining up with TRBD1. Looked up from germline, CDR1 is MDHEN and CDR2 is SYDVKM. The CDR3 covers 15 residues. V dropped 3 bases and J dropped 4; count of bases not matched to a gene: 3. The CDR3 DNA reads as TGTGCCAGCAGTTTTGGGGACAGGGGGCGCACTGAAGCTTTCTTT. This encodes CASSFGDRGRTEAFF.

DNA of the CDR3: TGTGCCAGCAGCCCCGGGGGGGGACGGCAGCCCCAGCATTTT. This encodes CASSPGGGRQPQHF. This chain uses TRBV7-6 with TRBJ1-5; D may be TRBD1 (5 bases). Germline assignment: CDR1 SGHVS and CDR2 FNYEAQ. The CDR3 is 14 residues long. V lost 5 bases and J 7 bases, leaving 15 bases between the germline ends. Drawing the rest from reference TRBV7-6 and TRBJ1-5, the complete variable domain is GAGVSQSPRYKVTKRGQDVALRCDPISGHVSLYWYRQALGQGPEFLTYFNYEAQQDKSGLPNDRFSAERPEGSISTLTIQRTEQRDSAMYRCASSPGGGRQPQHFGDGTRLSIL.

This clone was seen once. CDR3: CASSPGGPHSGNTIYF. CDR3 coding DNA: TGTGCCAGCAGTCCTGGGGGCCCCCACTCTGGAAACACCATATATTTT. J is TRBJ1-3 and V is TRBV28, with D perhaps matching TRBD1 (6 bases). Trimming stripped 5 bases from V and 0 bases from J, with 14 bases between. This CDR3 has 16 amino acids. Germline V gene data show CDR1 as MDHEN and CDR2 as SYDVKM.

The chain's CDR3 is CASSLVSVGGTQYF. DNA for the CDR3: TGTGCCAGCAGCTTGGTTTCCGTCGGTGGGACCCAGTACTTC. V usage is TRBV5-8 and J usage is TRBJ2-5; no clear D. This CDR3 has 14 residues. The germline gives CDR1 SGHTS, CDR2 YDEGEE. V was pared by 0 bases and J by 7 bases, with 13 bases between.

The chain is built from TRBV6-2 or TRBV6-3 and TRBJ2-7; D perhaps matches TRBD1 (6 bases). CDR1 is MNHEY and CDR2 is SVGEGT in the germline V gene. V was shortened by 4 bases and J by 2 bases, with 12 bases between the two germline ends. The CDR3 sequence is 14 residues long. DNA for the CDR3: TGTGCCAGCAGTTCCGATAGGGGGACCTACGAGCAGTACTTC. Translation: CASSSDRGTYEQYF.

This rearrangement joins TRBV19 to TRBJ2-4, with D possibly TRBD1 on 5 matching bases. The germline V and J ends were trimmed by 3 bases and 0 bases, with 9 bases remaining between them. Germline V gives CDR1 LNHDA, CDR2 SQIVND (reference sequence). The CDR3 contains 15 residues. CDR3 in DNA: TGTGCCAGTAGTATTAGACAGCTAGCCAAAAACATTCAGTACTTC. Its protein product is CASSIRQLAKNIQYF.

The chain couples TRBV19 to TRBJ2-5; the D is unclear. The CDR3 is 15 residues long. Germline V lookup: CDR1 LNHDA, CDR2 SQIVND (reference sequence). V was pared by 2 bases and J by 2 bases, with 12 bases between. The CDR3 DNA reads as TGTGCCAGTAGTATAACCGCCAGTGTTCAAGAGACCCAGTACTTC. Translated, it gives CASSITASVQETQYF.

The chain recombines TRBV4-1 with TRBJ1-6; 11 positions agree with TRBD1. After removal of 6 bases from V and 7 bases from J, the junction contained 8 bases not matched to a gene. CDR1 is MGHRA, CDR2 YSYEKL, per germline. The CDR3 is 16 residues long. This CDR3 is CASSHPDRGRNSPLHF. The CDR3 DNA reads TGCGCCAGCAGTCACCCGGACAGGGGGCGAAATTCACCCCTCCACTTT.

A single count supports this clone. The chain uses TRBV5-5 and TRBJ2-3; 8 nucleotides line up with TRBD1. The CDR3 sequence is 16 residues long. Germline V gene data show CDR1 as SGHKS and CDR2 as YYEKEE (reference sequence). The junction had 7 bases not matched to a gene; V was cut back by 0 bases and J by 4 bases. The CDR3 DNA reads as TGTGCCAGCAGCTTGGTTCCAGGGGGCAGCGCAGATACGCAGTATTTT. Translation: CASSLVPGGSADTQYF.

The CDR3 bases are TGTGCCAGCAGCTTGACCGCGGGACCCCTCCACTTT. Encoded protein: CASSLTAGPLHF. The chain employs TRBV28 and TRBJ1-6; D gene uncertain. The V gene lost 6 bases and the J gene lost 12 bases, with 12 bases spanning the gap. The CDR3 loop spans 12 amino acids. The V gene's germline CDR1 is MDHEN and CDR2 SYDVKM.

The chain links TRBV10-3 to TRBJ1-2; D is undetermined. CDR3 size: 14 residues. Germline values: CDR1 ENHRY, CDR2 SYGVKD. Deletions cut 3 bases from V and 4 bases from J, with 12 bases between. The CDR3 DNA follows: TGTGCCATCAGTGAAGAAGGAGGGATCTATGGCTACACCTTC. It yields the protein CAISEEGGIYGYTF.

This clone was detected only once. This sequence joins TRBV27 and TRBJ1-5; 9 nucleotides align to TRBD1. Germline-derived CDR1 and CDR2 are MNHEY and SMNVEV (reference sequence). The CDR3 spans 15 residues. J was trimmed by 5 bases and V by 2 bases; bases with no gene match: 4. This CDR3 is CASSLGTGYDQPQHF. The CDR3 DNA is TGTGCCAGCAGTTTAGGGACAGGGTACGATCAGCCCCAGCATTTT.

This chain connects TRBV30 to TRBJ2-2; TRBD1 might be the D (8 bases). CDR1 and CDR2 (germline): GTSNPN, SVGIG (reference sequence). V lost 3 bases and J lost 3, with 14 bases in between. There are 15 residues in the CDR3. DNA for the CDR3: TGTGCCTGGAGGGGTACAGGGGGGGACACCGGGGAGCTGTTTTTT. Protein product: CAWRGTGGDTGELFF.

This clone was seen a few times. The chain uses TRBV10-2 and TRBJ2-2; D remains unclear. This CDR3 has 11 residues. The V gene lost 7 bases and the J gene lost 6 bases, with 6 bases spanning the gap. Germline lookup yields CDR1 WSHSY and CDR2 SAAADI. The CDR3: CASNLAGELFF. The DNA for the CDR3 is TGCGCCAGCAATCTAGCCGGGGAGCTGTTTTTT.

The V gene is TRBV30, the J gene TRBJ2-5, with 14 positions matching TRBD2. From germline, CDR1 is GTSNPN and CDR2 SVGIG (reference sequence). CDR3 length: 18 residues. Trimming cost V 3 bases and J 0 bases; bases outside gene matches: 9. The CDR3 reads CAWRTRGTSGRNQETQYF. In DNA form, the CDR3 reads TGTGCCTGGAGGACGAGGGGGACTAGCGGGAGAAACCAAGAGACCCAGTACTTC.

The V call is TRBV5-1, the J call TRBJ2-1, with D perhaps matching TRBD2 (5 bases). Germline lookup yields CDR1 SGHRS and CDR2 YFSETQ. CDR3 size: 15 residues. V lost 2 bases to trimming and J lost 0 bases, with 9 bases between them. The CDR3 DNA is TGCGCCAGCAGCTTACAACTAGACTCCTACAATGAGCAGTTCTTC. Protein product: CASSLQLDSYNEQFF.

The chain joins TRBV10-3 to TRBJ2-5, with 9 bases matching TRBD1. The V and J ends lost 2 bases and 5 bases, in that order; junction bases with no gene match: 3. The CDR3 totals 14 residues. Germline V lookup: CDR1 ENHRY, CDR2 SYGVKD. The CDR3 loop is CAISEGQGFETQYF. In DNA form, the CDR3 reads TGTGCCATCAGTGAGGGACAGGGGTTTGAGACCCAGTACTTC.

This clone was found once. V is TRBV5-4 and J is TRBJ2-5; a weak D match, TRBD2 (6 bases). CDR3 size: 15 residues. V was shortened by 3 bases and J by 1 base, with 13 bases between the two germline ends. Looked up from germline, CDR1 is SGHNT and CDR2 is YYREEE (reference sequence). CDR3 sequence reads: CASSSLPLAQETQYF. For the CDR3, the DNA is TGTGCCAGCAGCTCTCTTCCACTAGCCCAAGAGACCCAGTACTTC.

The genes are TRBV23-1 and TRBJ2-2; tentative D call: TRBD1 (7 bases). TRBV23-1 is an open reading frame whose function is uncertain. V lost 2 bases to trimming and J lost 5 bases, with 21 bases between them. The CDR3 totals 18 residues. CDR3 sequence: CASSQPTGIQRGTGELFF. CDR3 coding DNA: TGCGCCAGCAGTCAACCGACAGGGATACAACGGGGGACCGGGGAGCTGTTTTTT.

The chain has TRBV5-1 and TRBJ2-3; a weak D match, TRBD2 (5 bases). The CDR3 spans 14 residues. The germline V gene encodes CDR1 SGHRS and CDR2 YFSETQ. V lost 4 bases to trimming and J lost 2 bases, with 11 bases between them. CDR3 in DNA: TGCGCCAGCAGCCTCAGGACTCTCACAGATACGCAGTATTTT. It yields the protein CASSLRTLTDTQYF.

A few counts support this clone. The V gene is TRBV5-4, the J gene TRBJ1-2, with 8 positions matching TRBD1. V lost 4 bases and J lost 6; bases outside the gene matches: 11. Germline assignment: CDR1 SGHNT and CDR2 YYREEE (reference sequence). The CDR3 spans 15 residues. The DNA of the CDR3 is TGTGCCAGCAGCCCGGCTACAGGGGGTAAGGATGGCTACACCTTC. It encodes CASSPATGGKDGYTF.

The genes are TRBV11-3 and TRBJ1-6; a possible D gene is TRBD1 (5 bases). With 3 bases removed from V and 10 bases from J, the gap between germline ends came to 13 bases. In germline, CDR1 is SGHNT, CDR2 YENEEA. The CDR3 extends over 14 amino acids. CDR3 DNA sequence: TGTGCCAGCAGCTTCCGGGGGATGGGATCACCCCTCCACTTT. Its translation: CASSFRGMGSPLHF.